What follows are 21 T cell receptor beta chains derived from one specimen sequenced in a study of cytomegalovirus exposure and HLA in healthy donors. PCR used 60 Vbeta primers and 13 Jbeta primers. Some clones are missing from TCRdb's copy, which holds only in-frame ones; the method was immunoSEQ multiplex PCR. The data hold fewer than 200,000 clones, with roughly four fifths observed a single time. The sample was PBMCs. Receptor source: a woman between 50 and 59 years old in good health and CMV-seronegative.

This rearrangement joins TRBV4-2 to TRBJ1-1; no clear D gene. This CDR3 contains 15 residues. From germline, CDR1 is LGHNA and CDR2 YNFKEQ. The ends were cut back, 0 bases at V and 11 bases at J, with 19 bases in the middle. The CDR3 bases are TGTGCCAGCAGCCAAGACCCTAGTCGGGGAGGTTTCGCTTTCTTT. Protein sequence: CASSQDPSRGGFAFF.

The CDR3 DNA is TGTGCCAGCAGCCGGGGGGGGGCAGGCACTGAAGCTTTCTTT. It specifies CASSRGGAGTEAFF. V is TRBV7-9 and J is TRBJ1-1, with TRBD1 as a possible D gene (6 bases). Germline V lookup: CDR1 SEHNR, CDR2 FQNEAQ (reference sequence). The germline V and J ends were trimmed by 5 bases and 4 bases, with 14 bases remaining between them. CDR3 length: 14 amino acids.

This clone appeared a single time. The chain joins TRBV4-1 to TRBJ2-4; TRBD2 matches at 15 bases. Germline values: CDR1 MGHRA, CDR2 YSYEKL. J lost 0 bases, V lost 4 bases, and 4 bases had no gene match. The CDR3 has 18 residues. Written as DNA, the CDR3 is TGCGCCAGCAGCCCGGGACTAGCGGGGGGACTAGCCAAAAACATTCAGTACTTC. Amino acids: CASSPGLAGGLAKNIQYF.

This rearrangement joins TRBV4-1 to TRBJ1-1; no reliable D call. The germline CDR1 and CDR2 sequences are MGHRA and YSYEKL. V was pared by 0 bases and J by 1 base, with 6 bases between. The CDR3 sequence is 14 residues long. CDR3 protein: CASSQDSTNTEAFF. CDR3 bases: TGCGCCAGCAGCCAAGATTCTACGAACACTGAAGCTTTCTTT.

This chain links TRBV6-5 with TRBJ2-5; 7 nucleotides line up with TRBD2. The CDR3 loop spans 15 amino acids. V was clipped by 4 bases and J by 5 bases; unmatched bases: 10. Looked up from germline, CDR1 is MNHEY and CDR2 is SVGAGI. As DNA, the CDR3 is TGTGCCAGCAGTTCTACGCGCGGGAGTGGCGAGACCCAGTACTTC. It yields the protein CASSSTRGSGETQYF.

The CDR3 sequence is CASSWREGLSYNEQFF. The CDR3 coding sequence is TGTGCCAGCAGCTGGAGGGAGGGACTATCCTACAATGAGCAGTTCTTC. The genes are TRBV7-7 and TRBJ2-1; 7 positions agree with TRBD2. Germline V gene sequence: CDR1 SSHAT, CDR2 FNYEAQ (reference sequence). The CDR3 extends over 16 amino acids. The junction had 7 bases not matched to a gene; V was cut back by 4 bases and J by 1 base.

The rearrangement uses TRBV7-9 and TRBJ2-2; possibly TRBD1 for D (5 bases). The V gene's germline CDR1 is SEHNR and CDR2 FQNEAQ (reference sequence). Trimming left V 7 bases short and J 0 bases short, with 15 bases between. The CDR3 is 16 residues long. The CDR3 here is CASNAWGLANTGELFF. DNA of the CDR3: TGTGCCAGCAACGCCTGGGGCCTCGCGAACACCGGGGAGCTGTTTTTT. Using reference TRBV7-9 and TRBJ2-2 for the parts outside the CDR3, the full variable domain is DTGVSQNPRHKITKRGQNVTFRCDPISEHNRLYWYRQTLGQGPEFLTYFQNEAQLEKSRLLSDRFSAERPKGSFSTLEIQRTEQGDSAMYLCASNAWGLANTGELFFGEGSRLTVL.

This chain uses TRBV29-1 with TRBJ1-2; 8 nucleotides line up with TRBD1. Germline CDR1 and CDR2: SQVTM and ANQGSEA. The CDR3 has 13 residues. V lost 4 bases and J lost 6; bases outside the gene matches: 7. For the CDR3, the DNA is TGCAGCGTTGGGGCAGGGGGCGCAAATGGCTACACCTTC. Residues: CSVGAGGANGYTF.

There are a few counts of this clone. The chain couples TRBV11-2 to TRBJ1-4; 7 nucleotides match TRBD1. The CDR3 is 14 residues long. J was trimmed by 5 bases and V by 5 bases; bases with no gene match: 5. Germline loops: CDR1 SGHAT, CDR2 FQNNGV. The CDR3 region is CASSVTGANEKLFF. In DNA, the CDR3 is TGTGCCAGCAGCGTCACAGGGGCGAATGAAAAACTGTTTTTT. The full variable domain, its missing parts supplied by reference TRBV11-2 and TRBJ1-4, is EAGVAQSPRYKIIEKRQSVAFWCNPISGHATLYWYQQILGQGPKLLIQFQNNGVVDDSQLPKDRFSAERLKGVDSTLKIQPAKLEDSAVYLCASSVTGANEKLFFGSGTQLSVL.

Only a few counts were recorded for this clone. The chain employs TRBV6-1 and TRBJ2-7; 8 bases match TRBD1. The CDR3 sequence is 12 residues long. Per the germline V gene, CDR1 is MNHNS and CDR2 is SASEGT. With 5 bases clipped from V and 5 bases from J, the junction kept 2 bases outside the gene matches. Here the CDR3 DNA reads TGTGCCAGCAGTCAGGGGGCGGACGAGCAGTACTTC. Its translation: CASSQGADEQYF.

The chain recombines TRBV19 with TRBJ2-5; 8 bases agree with TRBD1. The CDR3 runs 16 residues. The junction had 14 bases not matched to a gene; V was cut back by 9 bases and J by 2 bases. The V gene's germline CDR1 is LNHDA and CDR2 SQIVND (reference sequence). For the CDR3, the DNA is TGTGCCAGAACTCCATTTCTACAGGGGGATCAAGAGACCCAGTACTTC. It translates to CARTPFLQGDQETQYF.

This chain links TRBV29-1 with TRBJ2-7; TRBD1 matches at 12 bases. This CDR3 has 13 amino acids. Trimming at V came to 7 bases and at J to 4 bases, leaving 5 bases not matched to a gene. Germline CDR1 reads SQVTM; CDR2 reads ANQGSEA. The CDR3 loop reads CSAGTGGEYEQYF. DNA of the CDR3: TGCAGCGCCGGGACAGGGGGCGAGTACGAGCAGTACTTC.

This clone was counted a single time. One end of the junction varies from germline; a read error may be responsible. The rearrangement joins TRBV9 to TRBJ2-6; D perhaps matches TRBD1 (5 bases). Germline V gives CDR1 SGDLS, CDR2 YYNGEE. The CDR3 extends over 15 amino acids. The CDR3 is CASSVMGSGANGLTF. The CDR3 DNA sequence: TGTGCCAGCAGCGTAATGGGATCTGGGGCCAACGGCCTGACTTTC. Complete variable domain (other parts from reference TRBV9 and TRBJ2-6): DSGVTQTPKHLITATGQRVTLRCSPRSGDLSVYWYQQSLDQGLQFLIQYYNGEERAKGNILERFSAQQFPDLHSELNLSSLELGDSALYFCASSVMGSGANGLTFGAGSRLTVL.

The chain has TRBV4-3 and TRBJ2-2; 7 positions agree with TRBD1. Germline lookup yields CDR1 LGHNA and CDR2 YSLEER. The CDR3 is made up of 15 amino acids. V was clipped by 3 bases and J by 7 bases; unmatched bases: 8. Here the CDR3 reads CASSQEIYRGGELFF. In DNA, the CDR3 is TGCGCCAGCAGCCAGGAGATCTACAGGGGCGGGGAGCTGTTTTTT.

The rearrangement uses TRBV7-8 and TRBJ2-3, with 7 bases lining up with TRBD1. CDR1 and CDR2 from the germline V gene are SGHVS and FQNEAQ. J lost 4 bases, V lost 3 bases, and 7 bases had no gene match. CDR3 size: 15 residues. The CDR3 nucleotides are TGTGCCAGCAGCTTCCAGGGGGATCCCCCAGATACGCAGTATTTT. Translated: CASSFQGDPPDTQYF. The complete variable domain, with remaining parts taken from reference TRBV7-8 and TRBJ2-3, reads GAGVSQSPRYKVAKRGQDVALRCDPISGHVSLFWYQQALGQGPEFLTYFQNEAQLDKSGLPSDRFFAERPEGSVSTLKIQRTQQEDSAVYLCASSFQGDPPDTQYFGPGTRLTVL.

V gene TRBV5-8 combines with J gene TRBJ2-7, with D possibly being TRBD2 (6 bases). This CDR3 region has 17 residues. Trimming pared 0 bases from V and 2 bases from J, leaving 18 bases between. Germline V lookup: CDR1 SGHTS, CDR2 YDEGEE. The CDR3 DNA reads as TGTGCCAGCAGCTTGGGGGTGGGGGGAACCCTCACCTACGAGCAGTACTTC. This translates into CASSLGVGGTLTYEQYF.

The DNA of the CDR3 is TGCGCCAGCAGCGTCACTCAGGGGAATGAGCAGTTCTTC. Translated: CASSVTQGNEQFF. This chain connects TRBV5-1 to TRBJ2-1; TRBD1 is a possible D gene (6 bases). This CDR3 spans 13 amino acids. In germline, CDR1 is SGHRS, CDR2 YFSETQ. Trimming took off 4 bases at V and 7 bases at J, with 12 bases between the two ends.

This clone was seen just once. The chain uses TRBV7-2 and TRBJ1-2; the match to TRBD1 covers 9 bases. From germline, CDR1 is SGHTA and CDR2 FQGNSA. The CDR3 runs to 15 residues. Unmatched junction bases numbered 1, after V lost 1 base and J lost 1 base. The CDR3 DNA sequence: TGTGCCAGCAGCTTAGGGGGACAGGGTAACTATGGCTACACCTTC. Translating it yields CASSLGGQGNYGYTF.

V is TRBV7-8 and J is TRBJ2-5; TRBD1 aligns across 7 bases. The assigned J gene may be wrong: the sequence end matches TRBJ2-7 better. The CDR3 covers 17 residues. The germline V gene has CDR1 SGHVS and CDR2 FQNEAQ. In nucleotides, the CDR3 is TGTGCCAGCAGCTGGATAGTTGATCGGGACAGCTCCTACGAGCAGTACTTC. Amino acids: CASSWIVDRDSSYEQYF.

This sequence joins TRBV5-1 and TRBJ1-2; 8 bases are shared with TRBD1. The V gene's germline CDR1 is SGHRS and CDR2 YFSETQ. The CDR3 sequence is 14 residues long. V was pared by 3 bases and J by 5 bases, with 6 bases of the junction left unmatched. CDR3: CASSSDRDRYGYTF. The DNA for the CDR3 is TGCGCCAGCAGCTCGGACAGGGACCGATATGGCTACACCTTC.

This chain links TRBV6-6 with TRBJ1-2; D might be TRBD1 (6 bases). Germline V gives CDR1 MNHNY, CDR2 SVGAGI (reference sequence). V lost 2 bases and J lost 6, with 10 bases in between. This CDR3 contains 13 residues. CDR3 sequence (DNA): TGTGCCAGCAGTTACGGGGGCCCCGATGGCTACACCTTC. Amino acid sequence: CASSYGGPDGYTF.